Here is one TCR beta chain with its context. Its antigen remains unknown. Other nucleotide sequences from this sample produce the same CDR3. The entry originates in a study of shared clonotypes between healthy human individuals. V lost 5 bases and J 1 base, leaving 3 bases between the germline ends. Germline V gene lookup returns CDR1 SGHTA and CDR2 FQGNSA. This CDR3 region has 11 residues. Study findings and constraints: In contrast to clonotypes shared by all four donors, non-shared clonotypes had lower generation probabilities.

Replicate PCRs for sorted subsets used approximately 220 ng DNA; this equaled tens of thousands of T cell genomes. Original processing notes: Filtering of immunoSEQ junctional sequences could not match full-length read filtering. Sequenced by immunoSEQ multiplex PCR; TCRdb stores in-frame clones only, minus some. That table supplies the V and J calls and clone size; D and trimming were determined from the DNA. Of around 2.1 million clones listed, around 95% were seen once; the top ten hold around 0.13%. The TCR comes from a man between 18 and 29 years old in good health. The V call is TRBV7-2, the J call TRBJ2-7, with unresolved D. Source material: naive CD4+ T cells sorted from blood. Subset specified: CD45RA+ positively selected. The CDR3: CASSLSYEQYF. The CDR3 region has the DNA TGTGCCAGCAGCCTTTCCTACGAGCAGTACTTC.